One sample yielded the 25 T cell receptor beta chains listed below, sequenced in a study of cytomegalovirus exposure and HLA in healthy donors. It was with 60 Vbeta and 13 Jbeta primers that the PCR ran. Data came from immunoSEQ multiplex PCR; TCRdb stores just in-frame clones and leaves some out. Of 150,000 to 250,000 clones detected, around 81% appear once; the ten largest clones hold roughly 2%. Sequencing was carried out using PBMCs. These receptors originate from a man younger than 40 in good health and CMV-seronegative.

The V and J genes are TRBV5-1 and TRBJ2-7; the D gene is possibly TRBD2 (5 bases). V was pared by 3 bases and J by 7 bases, with 14 bases between. The CDR3 totals 13 residues. Germline V lookup: CDR1 SGHRS, CDR2 YFSETQ. The DNA for the CDR3 is TGCGCCAGCAGCTCGAAGGGTAGAGGGGAGCAGTACTTC. It codes for CASSSKGRGEQYF.

This rearrangement joins TRBV9 to TRBJ1-2, with D perhaps matching TRBD1 (5 bases). The CDR3 consists of 15 residues. The V gene lost 0 bases and the J gene lost 5 bases, with 14 bases spanning the gap. Germline CDR1 is SGDLS and CDR2 is YYNGEE. In DNA, the CDR3 is TGTGCCAGCAGCGTAGATTGGAGGGGAGGATATGGCTACACCTTC. Translation: CASSVDWRGGYGYTF.

The rearrangement joins TRBV7-8 to TRBJ1-2; D not certain. This CDR3 spans 15 amino acids. The germline V and J ends were trimmed by 1 base and 3 bases, with 12 bases remaining between them. The germline V gene encodes CDR1 SGHVS and CDR2 FQNEAQ. In nucleotides, the CDR3 is TGTGCCAGCAGCTTAGTCGCGGGCTTGGACTATGGCTACACCTTC. It encodes CASSLVAGLDYGYTF.

This chain links TRBV9 with TRBJ2-1; TRBD2 matches 14 bases. This CDR3 comprises 16 residues. With 4 bases clipped from V and 8 bases from J, the junction kept 8 bases outside the gene matches. Germline V CDR1 and CDR2: SGDLS, YYNGEE. The CDR3 DNA sequence: TGTGCCAGCAGCCCAAATCAGGGACTAGCGGGAGATGAGCAGTTCTTC. Its translation is CASSPNQGLAGDEQFF.

The chain couples TRBV25-1 to TRBJ1-3; D gene unclear. Deletions cut 3 bases from V and 0 bases from J, with 9 bases between. Germline CDR1 is MGHDK and CDR2 is SYGVNS. The CDR3 is made up of 15 amino acids. In DNA, the CDR3 is TGTGCCAGCAGTGATAGTTTTTTCTCTGGAAACACCATATATTTT. The encoded protein is CASSDSFFSGNTIYF.

This clone was observed once. The rearrangement uses TRBV29-1 and TRBJ2-1; no definite D call. CDR1 SQVTM and CDR2 ANQGSEA come from the germline V gene. The V end was cut by 0 bases, the J end by 4 bases, with 4 bases between. This CDR3 has 12 residues. CDR3 amino acids: CSVEDYYNEQFF. For the CDR3, the DNA is TGCAGCGTTGAAGATTATTACAATGAGCAGTTCTTC.

The rearrangement links TRBV5-1 to TRBJ2-3, with TRBD2 identical over 11 bases. Germline loops: CDR1 SGHRS, CDR2 YFSETQ. V lost 4 bases, J lost 2 bases, and 6 bases stayed unmatched. The CDR3 length is 16 residues. CDR3 region: CASSPGLADYTDTQYF. As DNA, the CDR3 is TGCGCCAGCAGCCCGGGACTAGCGGACTACACAGATACGCAGTATTTT.

V is TRBV5-4 and J is TRBJ1-5; D remains ambiguous. V was trimmed by 3 bases and J by 2 bases, leaving 9 bases between them. The germline gives CDR1 SGHNT, CDR2 YYREEE (reference sequence). CDR3 length: 14 amino acids. CDR3 amino acids: CASSWAGGNQPQHF. The CDR3 nucleotides are TGTGCCAGCAGCTGGGCCGGGGGCAATCAGCCCCAGCATTTT.

This chain connects TRBV28 to TRBJ2-5, with D possibly TRBD1 on 5 matching bases. With 6 bases removed from V and 5 bases from J, the gap between germline ends came to 13 bases. CDR1 is MDHEN, CDR2 SYDVKM, per germline. This CDR3 is built from 13 residues. CDR3 amino acids: CASSPPAGETQYF. The CDR3 region has the DNA TGTGCCAGCAGCCCTCCCGCAGGGGAGACCCAGTACTTC.

The V call is TRBV10-3, the J call TRBJ1-3, with a possible D match to TRBD1 (6 bases). Trimming took 10 bases from V and 3 from J, leaving 19 bases between them. CDR3 length: 15 amino acids. Germline lookup yields CDR1 ENHRY and CDR2 SYGVKD. As DNA, the CDR3 is TGTGCCACCCTAGGGGGGGGCTTACTTGGAAACACCATATATTTT. This encodes CATLGGGLLGNTIYF.

V gene TRBV18 combines with J gene TRBJ2-2; TRBD1 aligns across 8 bases. V was pared by 3 bases and J by 6 bases, with 3 bases of the junction left unmatched. The length of the CDR3 is 14 residues. Germline V gives CDR1 KGHSH, CDR2 LQKENI. This CDR3 reads CASSPGTGSGELFF. The DNA for the CDR3 is TGTGCCAGCTCACCCGGGACAGGATCCGGGGAGCTGTTTTTT.

V gene TRBV7-8 combines with J gene TRBJ2-1, with D possibly being TRBD1 (6 bases). Trimming cost V 4 bases and J 7 bases, with 11 bases left between them. CDR1 and CDR2 (germline): SGHVS, FQNEAQ. The CDR3 runs 13 residues. CDR3: CASSWDQGNEQFF. In DNA, the CDR3 is TGTGCCAGCAGCTGGGACCAGGGGAATGAGCAGTTCTTC.

The chain uses TRBV7-6 and TRBJ1-1, with 8 bases that match TRBD1. J gave up 10 bases and V 4 bases, and 20 bases lay outside the gene matches. Germline V gene sequence: CDR1 SGHVS, CDR2 FNYEAQ. This CDR3 contains 17 residues. This CDR3 reads CASSWGWQGAEYSGAFF. The DNA of the CDR3 is TGTGCCAGCAGCTGGGGCTGGCAGGGGGCCGAGTATAGCGGAGCTTTCTTT.

This clone was picked up a small number of times. The rearrangement links TRBV29-1 to TRBJ2-1; the D is unclear. CDR1 and CDR2 from the germline V gene are SQVTM and ANQGSEA. This CDR3 is 12 amino acids long. V was shortened by 3 bases and J by 8 bases, with 11 bases between the two germline ends. The CDR3 here is CSVEGLLDEQFF. DNA of the CDR3: TGCAGCGTTGAGGGCCTTTTGGATGAGCAGTTCTTC.

Here the CDR3 DNA reads TGTGCCAGCAGTGACTCCCGGACAGGGGCATTAAATGAGCAGTTCTTC. Protein: CASSDSRTGALNEQFF. The rearrangement links TRBV6-4 to TRBJ2-1; 9 bases match TRBD1. Germline CDR1 and CDR2: MRHNA and SNTAGT. This CDR3 is built from 16 residues. Trimming at V came to 0 bases and at J to 7 bases, leaving 7 bases not matched to a gene.

This chain connects TRBV11-2 to TRBJ2-3, with D unclear. The V gene lost 5 bases and the J gene lost 2 bases, with 14 bases spanning the gap. CDR1 and CDR2 from the germline V gene are SGHAT and FQNNGV. The CDR3 sequence is 15 residues long. The CDR3 bases are TGTGCCAGCAGCCAAGTCTGGGCCCCCACAGATACGCAGTATTTT. Its translation: CASSQVWAPTDTQYF.

The chain has TRBV28 and TRBJ1-2; no reliable D call. The CDR3 totals 15 residues. Germline CDR1 is MDHEN and CDR2 is SYDVKM. V was cut by 6 bases and J by 2 bases, with 16 bases left in between. The CDR3 region has the DNA TGTGCCAGCAGCCATAGAAGAGCCGCCAACTATGGCTACACCTTC. Amino acids: CASSHRRAANYGYTF.

The V call is TRBV7-3, the J call TRBJ1-1, with TRBD1 matching 8 bases. After removal of 5 bases from V and 3 bases from J, the junction contained 2 bases not matched to a gene. Germline loops: CDR1 SGHTA, CDR2 FQGTGA. The CDR3 is 13 residues long. CDR3 amino acids: CASSKTGDTEAFF. CDR3 in DNA: TGTGCCAGCAGCAAGACAGGGGACACTGAAGCTTTCTTT.

The V and J genes are TRBV18 and TRBJ2-7; 9 bases line up with TRBD2. Germline V CDR1 and CDR2: KGHSH, LQKENI. V lost 2 bases to trimming and J lost 3 bases; unmatched junction nucleotides: 5. The CDR3 length is 15 residues. In nucleotides, the CDR3 is TGTGCCAGCTCACCATATAGCGGGAGCGTCTACGAGCAGTACTTC. Protein: CASSPYSGSVYEQYF.

The V gene is TRBV7-9, the J gene TRBJ1-5, with 9 nucleotides matching TRBD1. J lost 8 bases, V lost 8 bases, and 16 bases had no gene match. CDR3 length: 16 amino acids. Germline CDR1 is SEHNR and CDR2 is FQNEAQ (reference sequence). DNA for the CDR3: TGTGCCAGCCCACTAGGGGACAGGGAGGGGAGGGAGCCCCAGCATTTT. This encodes CASPLGDREGREPQHF.

The chain uses TRBV28 and TRBJ1-1; maybe TRBD1 (6 bases). The CDR3 runs 16 residues. From germline, CDR1 is MDHEN and CDR2 SYDVKM. Trimming stripped 5 bases from V and 6 bases from J, with 22 bases between. CDR3 protein: CASSHRMGAGGSEAFF. The CDR3 nucleotides are TGTGCCAGCAGTCACAGGATGGGGGCCGGGGGGTCTGAAGCTTTCTTT.

The CDR3 DNA is TGCGCCAGCAAACTAACAGGGGGGGCAGATACGCAGTATTTT. Amino acids: CASKLTGGADTQYF. V gene TRBV5-1 combines with J gene TRBJ2-3, with D possibly being TRBD1 (8 bases). This CDR3 has 14 residues. The germline V gene encodes CDR1 SGHRS and CDR2 YFSETQ. V lost 6 bases and J lost 4, with 15 bases in between.

J is TRBJ1-6 and V is TRBV7-2; D possibly corresponds to TRBD1 (5 bases). The CDR3 has 16 amino acids. V lost 2 bases and J lost 7, with 15 bases in between. Per the germline V gene, CDR1 is SGHTA and CDR2 is FQGNSA. In DNA form, the CDR3 reads TGTGCCAGCAGCTTATGGGGCAGGGCGACGAATTCACCCCTCCACTTT. Translated: CASSLWGRATNSPLHF.

The genes are TRBV5-1 and TRBJ2-7, with a tentative D call TRBD1 (5 bases). In germline, CDR1 is SGHRS, CDR2 YFSETQ. Trimming took 4 bases from V and 0 from J, leaving 20 bases between them. The CDR3 consists of 17 residues. The CDR3 DNA follows: TGCGCCAGCAGCGAAGGTACAGGAACCTTCAGCTCCTACGAGCAGTACTTC. This codes for CASSEGTGTFSSYEQYF. The entire variable domain, with the rest obtained from reference TRBV5-1 and TRBJ2-7, is as follows: KAGVTQTPRYLIKTRGQQVTLSCSPISGHRSVSWYQQTPGQGLQFLFEYFSETQRNKGNFPGRFSGRQFSNSRSEMNVSTLELGDSALYLCASSEGTGTFSSYEQYFGPGTRLTVT.

This CDR3 is CASSYQGSDYEQYF. CDR3 in DNA: TGTGCCAGCAGTTATCAGGGCTCGGATTACGAGCAGTACTTC. This chain connects TRBV6-5 to TRBJ2-7; TRBD1 might be the D (5 bases). Germline values: CDR1 MNHEY, CDR2 SVGAGI. Trimming removed 3 bases from V and 4 bases from J, with 13 bases in between. This CDR3 comprises 14 residues.